This is a list of T cell receptor beta chains from one sample in a study of blood T cell repertoires in COVID-19. Using immunoSEQ multiplex PCR, the repertoire was profiled, and TCRdb retains in-frame clones only, with some absent. The repertoire holds tens of thousands of clones, about nine tenths seen once, with about 17% in the top ten. The sequencing sample was made of peripheral blood. These receptors were taken from an elderly woman with active or convalescent COVID-19. The CDR3 runs from the conserved cysteine through the conserved F or W. Each record gives: CDR3 DNA, CDR3 protein, V gene, J gene, D gene. The D gene is left open where the match is weak.

TGTGCCAGCAGCTCGCTCGCGGGGGTTTCCTACGAGCAGTACTTC	CASSSLAGVSYEQYF	TRBV7-9	TRBJ2-7	TRBD2
TGTGCCAGCAGGCCCCCTCAGGGAAACGAGCAGTACTTC	CASRPPQGNEQYF	TRBV28	TRBJ2-7	.
TGTGCCAGCATCCCGGGGGGCTACTATGGCTACACCTTC	CASIPGGYYGYTF	TRBV28	TRBJ1-2	.
TGTGCCAGCAGTCCTGAAGCGGGGGCTGATAATCAGCCCCAGCATTTT	CASSPEAGADNQPQHF	TRBV28	TRBJ1-5	.
TGTGCCAGCAGTCTAGGGACAGCGTATAATTCACCCCTCCACTTT	CASSLGTAYNSPLHF	TRBV27	TRBJ1-6	TRBD1
TGTGCCAGCAGACCCCCACTGAGCTCCTACGAGCAGTACTTC	CASRPPLSSYEQYF	TRBV6-5	TRBJ2-7	.
TGTGCCAGCAGCAGATCAGGGTTTGGCTACACCTTC	CASSRSGFGYTF	TRBV7-2	TRBJ1-2	.
TGTGCCAGCAGCCCTCTGGGACAGGGGGTAAGGGAGTACTTC	CASSPLGQGVREYF	TRBV28	TRBJ2-7	TRBD1
TGTGCCAGCTCGAACGACAGGGCGATGGGCGGAAACACCATATATTTT	CASSNDRAMGGNTIYF	TRBV18	TRBJ1-3	TRBD1
TGCGCCAGCAGCTTGGGGACAGGGATCACTGAAGCTTTCTTT	CASSLGTGITEAFF	TRBV5-1	TRBJ1-1	TRBD1
TGTGCCAGCAGTCTATCGACCACAGGGAGCACTGAAGCTTTCTTT	CASSLSTTGSTEAFF	TRBV3-1/TRBV3-2	TRBJ1-1	.
TGTGCCAGCAGTGAAGCGCTACAGACTGGGGCCAACGTCCTGACTTTC	CASSEALQTGANVLTF	TRBV6-1	TRBJ2-6	.
TGTGCCAGCAGGGCGGGACAGGCTATCACCGGGGAGCTGTTTTTT	CASRAGQAITGELFF	TRBV2	TRBJ2-2	TRBD1
TGTGCCAGCAGTTCCCCTAGCGGGGGCACAGATACGCAGTATTTT	CASSSPSGGTDTQYF	TRBV6-5	TRBJ2-3	TRBD2
TGTGCCAGCAGTTTATTCGTGGGACAGGGGCAAAACTATGGCTACACCTTC	CASSLFVGQGQNYGYTF	TRBV28	TRBJ1-2	TRBD1
TGTGCCAGTAGCCCTGAGGGGGCGCGGGGCAATCAGCCCCAGCATTTT	CASSPEGARGNQPQHF	TRBV19	TRBJ1-5	TRBD1
TGCGCCAGTAAGCGGACAGATAGCTCCTACGAGCAGTACTTC	CASKRTDSSYEQYF	TRBV5-1	TRBJ2-7	.
TGTGCCAGCAGCCAGGGGACAGGTACCTACGAGCAGTACTTC	CASSQGTGTYEQYF	TRBV14	TRBJ2-7	TRBD1